This TCR beta chain was sequenced during a study of radiotherapy plus CTLA-4 blockade in lung cancer. Here immunoSEQ multiplex PCR was the method, and the copy in TCRdb shows in-frame clones only, minus some. The sample yields around 95,000 clones, 80% to 90% seen once. V was trimmed by 5 bases and J by 5 bases, leaving 9 bases between them. Looked up from germline, CDR1 is SGHAT and CDR2 is FQNNGV. The CDR3 runs to 12 residues. Study-level results: Strongest reported response predictors: early blood clone changes and post-radiation interferon-beta. TCR clones from tumors expanded in blood after radiotherapy plus ipilimumab.

About this clone itself: As yet, its antigen is unknown.

The sequence came from a human donor with non-small cell lung cancer who had stable disease on radiotherapy plus ipilimumab. Here the sequenced sample was peripheral blood, taken from a patient treated with radiotherapy plus ipilimumab. J is TRBJ1-2 and V is TRBV11-2, with D possibly matching TRBD1 (5 bases). The CDR3 DNA is TGTGCCAGCAGCCCCGGGACTTATGGCTACACCTTC. Encoded protein: CASSPGTYGYTF.